One T cell receptor beta chain is described in this entry. The sample is drawn from a study of control samples from healthy donors and cancer patients. Profiled with immunoSEQ multiplex PCR; TCRdb holds only in-frame clones, not every one. The data show approximately 63,000 clones, 65% to 90% seen once. Trimming stripped 0 bases from V and 8 bases from J, with 10 bases between. Germline V gene data show CDR1 as SGHTA and CDR2 as FQGTGA. CDR3 size: 13 residues. The source material was blood. The genes are TRBV7-3 and TRBJ1-2; D not certain. The sequence was obtained from a man aged 35 to 55 in good health. The CDR3 DNA sequence: TGTGCCAGCAGCTTAACGGCCACGGGCGGCTACACCTTC. Translating it yields CASSLTATGGYTF.